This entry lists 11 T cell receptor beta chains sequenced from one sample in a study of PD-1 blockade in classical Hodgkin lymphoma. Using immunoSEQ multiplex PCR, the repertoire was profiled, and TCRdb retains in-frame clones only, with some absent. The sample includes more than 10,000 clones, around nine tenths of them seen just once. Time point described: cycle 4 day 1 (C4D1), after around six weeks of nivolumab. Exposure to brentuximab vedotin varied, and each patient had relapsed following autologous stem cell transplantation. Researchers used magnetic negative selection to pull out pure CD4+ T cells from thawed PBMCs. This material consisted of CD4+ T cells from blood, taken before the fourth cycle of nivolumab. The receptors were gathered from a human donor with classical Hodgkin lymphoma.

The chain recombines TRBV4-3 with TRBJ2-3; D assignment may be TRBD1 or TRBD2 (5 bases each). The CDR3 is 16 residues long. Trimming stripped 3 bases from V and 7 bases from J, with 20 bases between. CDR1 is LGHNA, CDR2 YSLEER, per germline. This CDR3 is CASSQDKWGSVYTQYF. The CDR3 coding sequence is TGCGCCAGCAGCCAGGACAAATGGGGTAGCGTATATACGCAGTATTTT.

Written as DNA, the CDR3 is TGTGCCAGCAGCCTACGGACAGGGCGGGTAGATACGCAGTATTTT. Its protein is CASSLRTGRVDTQYF. The chain combines TRBV7-9 with TRBJ2-3; TRBD1 matches at 8 bases. CDR1 and CDR2 from the germline V gene are SEHNR and FQNEAQ (reference sequence). The V and J ends lost 5 bases and 5 bases, in that order; junction bases with no gene match: 9. The CDR3 runs to 15 residues.

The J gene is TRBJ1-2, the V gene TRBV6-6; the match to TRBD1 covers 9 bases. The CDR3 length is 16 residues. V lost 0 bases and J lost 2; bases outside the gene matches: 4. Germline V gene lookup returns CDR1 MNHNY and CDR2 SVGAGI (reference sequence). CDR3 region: CASSYSGQGQNYGYTF. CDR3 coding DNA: TGTGCCAGCAGTTACTCGGGACAGGGCCAGAACTATGGCTACACCTTC.

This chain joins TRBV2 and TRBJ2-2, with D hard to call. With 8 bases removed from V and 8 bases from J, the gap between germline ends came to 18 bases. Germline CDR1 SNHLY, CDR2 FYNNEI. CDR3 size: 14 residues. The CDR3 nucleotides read TGTGCCAGCCTACTTGTGGCTAATCGGGGGGAGCTGTTTTTT. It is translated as CASLLVANRGELFF. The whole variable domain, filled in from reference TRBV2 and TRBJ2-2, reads EPEVTQTPSHQVTQMGQEVILRCVPISNHLYFYWYRQILGQKVEFLVSFYNNEISEKSEIFDDQFSVERPDGSNFTLKIRSTKLEDSAMYFCASLLVANRGELFFGEGSRLTVL.

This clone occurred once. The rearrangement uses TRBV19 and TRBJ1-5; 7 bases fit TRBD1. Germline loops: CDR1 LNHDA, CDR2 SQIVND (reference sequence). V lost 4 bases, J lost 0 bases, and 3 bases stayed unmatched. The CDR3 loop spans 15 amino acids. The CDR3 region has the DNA TGTGCCAGTAGTAGAACAGGGGTTAGCAATCAGCCCCAGCATTTT. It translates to CASSRTGVSNQPQHF.

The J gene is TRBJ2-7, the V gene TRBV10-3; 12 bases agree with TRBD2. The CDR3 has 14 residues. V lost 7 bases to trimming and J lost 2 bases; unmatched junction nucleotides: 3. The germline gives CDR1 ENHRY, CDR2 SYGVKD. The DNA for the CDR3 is TGTGCCATCACTAGCGGGGGGGCTACCTACGAGCAGTACTTC. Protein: CAITSGGATYEQYF.

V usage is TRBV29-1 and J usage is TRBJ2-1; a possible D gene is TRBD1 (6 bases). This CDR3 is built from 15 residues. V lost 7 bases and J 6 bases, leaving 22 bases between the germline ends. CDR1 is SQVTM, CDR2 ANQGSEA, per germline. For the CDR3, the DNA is TGCAGCGCCGAATCTTCACAGGGTAGCACCAATGAGCAGTTCTTC. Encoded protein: CSAESSQGSTNEQFF.

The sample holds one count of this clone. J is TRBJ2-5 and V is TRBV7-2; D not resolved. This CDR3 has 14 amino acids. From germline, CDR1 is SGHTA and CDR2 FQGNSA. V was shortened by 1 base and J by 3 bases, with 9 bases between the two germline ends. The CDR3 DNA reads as TGTGCCAGCAGCTTAGATCCGCAAGAAGAGACCCAGTACTTC. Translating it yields CASSLDPQEETQYF.

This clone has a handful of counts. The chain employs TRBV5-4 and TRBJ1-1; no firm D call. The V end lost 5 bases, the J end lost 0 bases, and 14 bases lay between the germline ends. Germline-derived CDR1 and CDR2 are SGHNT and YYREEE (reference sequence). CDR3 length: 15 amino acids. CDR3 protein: CASRDPREVNTEAFF. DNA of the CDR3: TGTGCCAGCAGAGATCCGAGGGAAGTGAACACTGAAGCTTTCTTT.

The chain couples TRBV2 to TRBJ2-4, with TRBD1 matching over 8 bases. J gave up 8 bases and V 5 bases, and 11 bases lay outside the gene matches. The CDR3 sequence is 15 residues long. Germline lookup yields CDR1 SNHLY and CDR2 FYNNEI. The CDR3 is CASSRTGYGTDIQYF. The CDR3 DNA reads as TGTGCCAGCAGTAGGACAGGGTATGGGACGGACATTCAGTACTTC.

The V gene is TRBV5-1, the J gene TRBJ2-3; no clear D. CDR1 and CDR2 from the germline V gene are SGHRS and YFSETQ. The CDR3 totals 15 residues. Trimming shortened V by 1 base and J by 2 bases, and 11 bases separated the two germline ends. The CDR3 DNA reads TGCGCCAGCAGCTTGAGGCTGGGATACACAGATACGCAGTATTTT. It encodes CASSLRLGYTDTQYF.